What follows are 32 T cell receptor beta chains derived from one specimen sequenced in a study of cytomegalovirus exposure and HLA in healthy donors. The PCR ran on 60 Vbeta and 13 Jbeta primers. TCRdb's table, derived via immunoSEQ multiplex PCR, lists solely in-frame clones and lacks some. The table lists about 150,000 clones, around three quarters of them singletons, with approximately 2% in the top ten. The sample was PBMCs. The receptors shown here come from a man aged 40-55 years in good health and CMV-seronegative.

The genes are TRBV5-5 and TRBJ2-3, with 7 bases lining up with TRBD2. V shed 4 bases, J shed 0 bases, and the junction held 2 bases outside the gene matches. The CDR3 consists of 14 residues. Germline V gene lookup returns CDR1 SGHKS and CDR2 YYEKEE (reference sequence). The CDR3 DNA is TGTGCCAGCAGCACGGGACTAAGCACAGATACGCAGTATTTT. Translated, it gives CASSTGLSTDTQYF.

This clone was seen just once. The CDR3 sequence: CSVEEGQGSWGVDTQYF. CDR3 nucleotides: TGCAGCGTTGAAGAGGGACAGGGATCCTGGGGGGTAGATACGCAGTATTTT. The chain uses TRBV29-1 and TRBJ2-3; 9 positions match TRBD1. The length of the CDR3 is 17 residues. V trimming: 0 bases; J trimming: 5 bases; junction bases outside the gene matches: 12. Germline-derived CDR1 and CDR2 are SQVTM and ANQGSEA.

The chain has TRBV9 and TRBJ1-1, with D unresolved. Trimming shortened V by 1 base and J by 2 bases, and 12 bases separated the two germline ends. This CDR3 is 15 amino acids long. Germline V gives CDR1 SGDLS, CDR2 YYNGEE. CDR3 DNA sequence: TGTGCCAGCAGCGTATCATTACAAGAAAACACTGAAGCTTTCTTT. Protein sequence: CASSVSLQENTEAFF.

The chain couples TRBV19 to TRBJ2-1; TRBD2 agrees at 13 bases. V lost 5 bases to trimming and J lost 6 bases; unmatched junction nucleotides: 13. The CDR3 length is 18 residues. CDR1 is LNHDA, CDR2 SQIVND, per germline (reference sequence). The CDR3 is CASSLLTSGGAGINEQFF. Here the CDR3 DNA reads TGTGCCAGTAGTTTACTCACTAGCGGGGGGGCTGGAATCAATGAGCAGTTCTTC. The full variable domain, rest sourced from reference TRBV19 and TRBJ2-1, is DGGITQSPKYLFRKEGQNVTLSCEQNLNHDAMYWYRQDPGQGLRLIYYSQIVNDFQKGDIAEGYSVSREKKESFPLTVTSAQKNPTAFYLCASSLLTSGGAGINEQFFGPGTRLTVL.

The chain recombines TRBV2 with TRBJ1-5; D may be TRBD1 (6 bases). This CDR3 is built from 15 residues. Trimming removed 6 bases at V and 0 bases at J, with 12 bases between. CDR1 SNHLY and CDR2 FYNNEI come from the germline V gene. The CDR3 coding sequence is TGTGCCAGCAGGAGGACAGCAAATAGCAATCAGCCCCAGCATTTT. Translated: CASRRTANSNQPQHF.

In DNA form, the CDR3 reads TGCAGCGCCGACAGACTAGCGGGAGGGTTGGATACGCAGTATTTT. Translating it yields CSADRLAGGLDTQYF. The chain carries TRBV29-1 and TRBJ2-3; 14 nucleotides agree with TRBD2. Trimming cost V 7 bases and J 6 bases; bases outside gene matches: 9. Germline values: CDR1 SQVTM, CDR2 ANQGSEA. CDR3 length: 15 residues.

This rearrangement joins TRBV6-1 to TRBJ2-5; a weak D match, TRBD2 (6 bases). V lost 10 bases, J lost 1 base, and 19 bases lay in between. This CDR3 is built from 15 residues. Germline values: CDR1 MNHNS, CDR2 SASEGT. The CDR3 spells CATDGRNLGQETQYF. DNA of the CDR3: TGTGCCACCGACGGGAGAAACCTTGGCCAAGAGACCCAGTACTTC.

The CDR3 DNA is TGTGCCAGCTCACCACAGGGACAGGGGGCGCGAGAGCAGTACTTC. This encodes CASSPQGQGAREQYF. The chain couples TRBV18 to TRBJ2-7; 12 bases align to TRBD1. The length of the CDR3 is 15 residues. With 1 base clipped from V and 7 bases from J, the junction kept 5 bases outside the gene matches. The V gene's germline CDR1 is KGHSH and CDR2 LQKENI.

The rearrangement uses TRBV9 and TRBJ1-1; TRBD1 might be the D (5 bases). Germline loops: CDR1 SGDLS, CDR2 YYNGEE. V gave up 3 bases and J gave up 4 bases, with 19 bases separating them. The CDR3 has 16 amino acids. The chain's CDR3 is CASSASTTAGGTEAFF. CDR3 sequence (DNA): TGTGCCAGCAGCGCGTCCACGACTGCGGGGGGCACTGAAGCTTTCTTT. Variable domain in full (rest from reference TRBV9 and TRBJ1-1): DSGVTQTPKHLITATGQRVTLRCSPRSGDLSVYWYQQSLDQGLQFLIQYYNGEERAKGNILERFSAQQFPDLHSELNLSSLELGDSALYFCASSASTTAGGTEAFFGQGTRLTVV.

The V and J genes are TRBV29-1 and TRBJ2-3; 11 bases match TRBD2. Germline CDR1 SQVTM, CDR2 ANQGSEA. Trimming took 2 bases from V and 6 from J; bases not matched to a gene: 7. CDR3 size: 15 residues. CDR3 sequence: CSVERIAGGQDTQYF. DNA of the CDR3: TGCAGCGTTGAACGGATAGCGGGGGGGCAGGATACGCAGTATTTT.

This sequence joins TRBV15 and TRBJ1-6, with D unresolved. Germline V gene sequence: CDR1 LNHNV, CDR2 YYDKDF (reference sequence). This CDR3 contains 13 residues. Trimming left V 0 bases short and J 7 bases short, with 4 bases between. Here the CDR3 reads CATSRDRNSPLHF. As DNA, the CDR3 is TGTGCCACCAGCAGAGATCGGAATTCACCCCTCCACTTT.

A few counts support this clone. J is TRBJ1-1 and V is TRBV6-6; 9 bases line up with TRBD1. The trim removed 5 bases at V and 8 bases at J, leaving 6 bases unmatched. Germline CDR1 MNHNY, CDR2 SVGAGI (reference sequence). CDR3 length: 13 residues. CDR3 protein: CASSNRDREEAFF. CDR3 nucleotides: TGTGCCAGCAGTAACCGGGACAGGGAGGAAGCTTTCTTT.

Here the CDR3 DNA reads TGCAGCGTTGAATATTCGGCAGGGGCTTATGGCTACACCTTC. It is translated as CSVEYSAGAYGYTF. J is TRBJ1-2 and V is TRBV29-1, with a weak D call TRBD1 (6 bases). V gave up 2 bases and J gave up 5 bases, with 15 bases separating them. The CDR3 runs to 14 residues. Germline V gives CDR1 SQVTM, CDR2 ANQGSEA.

The chain combines TRBV7-2 with TRBJ2-1; 11 bases are a match to TRBD2. Unmatched junction bases numbered 3, after V lost 0 bases and J lost 8 bases. The CDR3 sequence is 15 residues long. Germline V lookup: CDR1 SGHTA, CDR2 FQGNSA. In DNA, the CDR3 is TGTGCCAGCAGCTTAGCTAGCGGGAGGGTCCATGAGCAGTTCTTC. This codes for CASSLASGRVHEQFF.

In its sample, this clone was seen a few times. The J gene is TRBJ1-3, the V gene TRBV10-2, with 10 bases lining up with TRBD1. The CDR3 spans 16 residues. The germline CDR1 and CDR2 sequences are WSHSY and SAAADI. The ends lost 6 bases at V and 1 base at J; junction bases unmatched: 6. Here the CDR3 reads CASSSRDRGSGNTIYF. The CDR3, as DNA: TGCGCCAGCAGCTCCCGGGACAGGGGTTCTGGAAACACCATATATTTT.

V usage is TRBV5-1 and J usage is TRBJ2-7, with D unclear. Trimming removed 0 bases from V and 1 base from J, with 11 bases in between. The length of the CDR3 is 15 residues. CDR1 SGHRS and CDR2 YFSETQ come from the germline V gene. Here the CDR3 reads CASSLGHINSYEQYF. The CDR3 DNA reads as TGCGCCAGCAGCTTGGGACATATTAATTCCTACGAGCAGTACTTC.

The chain uses TRBV19 and TRBJ1-5, with a tentative D call TRBD1 (6 bases). The CDR3 is made up of 17 amino acids. Germline CDR1 reads LNHDA; CDR2 reads SQIVND (reference sequence). Between the trimmed V and J ends, which lost 1 base and 2 bases, there was a span of 15 bases. Here the CDR3 reads CASSIVAGVVRNQPQHF. The CDR3 region has the DNA TGTGCCAGTAGTATAGTCGCAGGGGTGGTGCGCAATCAGCCCCAGCATTTT. Complete variable domain (other parts from reference TRBV19 and TRBJ1-5): DGGITQSPKYLFRKEGQNVTLSCEQNLNHDAMYWYRQDPGQGLRLIYYSQIVNDFQKGDIAEGYSVSREKKESFPLTVTSAQKNPTAFYLCASSIVAGVVRNQPQHFGDGTRLSIL.

J is TRBJ2-2 and V is TRBV6-1; 7 positions match TRBD2. The length of the CDR3 is 14 residues. Germline CDR1 is MNHNS and CDR2 is SASEGT. Germline trimming cut 1 base from V and 6 bases from J; bases unmatched to any gene: 2. The CDR3 nucleotides read TGTGCCAGCAGTGAAGGGGGAGGGCCCGGGGAGCTGTTTTTT. It encodes CASSEGGGPGELFF.

The chain has TRBV18 and TRBJ2-7, with D possibly TRBD2 on 6 matching bases. The length of the CDR3 is 15 residues. CDR1 and CDR2 from the germline V gene are KGHSH and LQKENI. V lost 4 bases, J lost 4 bases, and 17 bases lay in between. The CDR3 spells CASSLLGSPEYEQYF. The CDR3 nucleotides read TGTGCCAGCTCACTTCTCGGGAGTCCTGAATACGAGCAGTACTTC.

This chain links TRBV7-9 with TRBJ2-1; D gene ambiguous. Germline loops: CDR1 SEHNR, CDR2 FQNEAQ (reference sequence). The CDR3 is 14 residues long. The V and J ends lost 4 bases and 4 bases respectively, with 11 bases between them. CDR3 in amino acids: CASSSTGSYNEQFF. Written as DNA, the CDR3 is TGTGCCAGCAGCTCGACCGGGTCGTACAATGAGCAGTTCTTC. Complete variable domain (other parts from reference TRBV7-9 and TRBJ2-1): DTGVSQNPRHKITKRGQNVTFRCDPISEHNRLYWYRQTLGQGPEFLTYFQNEAQLEKSRLLSDRFSAERPKGSFSTLEIQRTEQGDSAMYLCASSSTGSYNEQFFGPGTRLTVL.

The genes are TRBV5-6 and TRBJ2-5; 8 positions agree with TRBD1. CDR1 and CDR2 (germline): SGHDT, YYEEEE. The CDR3 runs to 18 residues. After removal of 5 bases from V and 2 bases from J, the junction contained 17 bases not matched to a gene. CDR3 residues: CASRMAGGFKVGQETQYF. CDR3 DNA sequence: TGTGCCAGCAGAATGGCAGGGGGCTTCAAGGTCGGGCAAGAGACCCAGTACTTC.

The chain couples TRBV11-2 to TRBJ2-5; the match to TRBD2 covers 7 bases. CDR1 is SGHAT and CDR2 is FQNNGV in the germline V gene. V was pared by 1 base and J by 3 bases, with 5 bases of the junction left unmatched. This CDR3 comprises 15 residues. The CDR3 sequence is CASSLGRLAEETQYF. The CDR3 bases are TGTGCCAGCAGCTTAGGGCGGCTAGCGGAAGAGACCCAGTACTTC.

CDR3 sequence reads: CASRQGGGYGYTF. CDR3 nucleotide sequence: TGTGCCAGCAGGCAGGGAGGAGGGTATGGCTACACCTTC. This rearrangement joins TRBV6-1 to TRBJ1-2, with D perhaps matching TRBD1 (5 bases). The germline V and J ends were trimmed by 6 bases and 5 bases, with 13 bases remaining between them. CDR1 and CDR2 (germline): MNHNS, SASEGT. The CDR3 is 13 residues long.

This clone was counted a few times. The CDR3 bases are TGTGCCAGTAGTAGTCAAGTAGCAACCTCGCAGCAGTTCTTC. Protein sequence: CASSSQVATSQQFF. The chain carries TRBV19 and TRBJ2-1; D not resolved. The CDR3 runs 14 residues. The V end lost 4 bases, the J end lost 11 bases, and 18 bases lay between the germline ends. Germline CDR1 reads LNHDA; CDR2 reads SQIVND (reference sequence).

This clone was seen only a few times. The chain links TRBV7-9 to TRBJ1-2, with D tentatively TRBD1 (6 bases). Germline V lookup: CDR1 SEHNR, CDR2 FQNEAQ (reference sequence). The CDR3 totals 12 residues. V was cut by 4 bases and J by 4 bases, with 7 bases left in between. The CDR3 here is CASSWTAYGYTF. DNA for the CDR3: TGTGCCAGCAGCTGGACAGCCTATGGCTACACCTTC.

V is TRBV4-1 and J is TRBJ2-1; TRBD2 matches at 13 bases. Germline V lookup: CDR1 MGHRA, CDR2 YSYEKL. The CDR3 is made up of 17 amino acids. The trim removed 4 bases at V and 6 bases at J, leaving 9 bases unmatched. The CDR3 spells CASSPRLAGGQSNEQFF. The DNA of the CDR3 is TGCGCCAGCAGCCCTCGACTAGCGGGAGGTCAGAGCAATGAGCAGTTCTTC.

This sequence joins TRBV6-6 and TRBJ1-5; 7 nucleotides agree with TRBD1. V shed 6 bases, J shed 3 bases, and the junction held 11 bases outside the gene matches. CDR1 and CDR2 from the germline V gene are MNHNY and SVGAGI (reference sequence). This CDR3 has 16 residues. The CDR3 protein is CASSRFAGTANQPQHF. The CDR3 coding sequence is TGTGCCAGCAGCCGATTTGCGGGGACAGCCAATCAGCCCCAGCATTTT.

V is TRBV7-7 and J is TRBJ2-7, with 7 bases lining up with TRBD1. Germline CDR1 and CDR2: SSHAT and FNYEAQ (reference sequence). The ends lost 5 bases at V and 2 bases at J; junction bases unmatched: 9. CDR3 length: 15 amino acids. CDR3 DNA: TGTGCCAGCAGCCCCATCCGACAGGGCACCTACGAGCAGTACTTC. It yields the protein CASSPIRQGTYEQYF.

V and J are TRBV30 and TRBJ1-1, with D uncertain. Trimming shortened V by 5 bases and J by 7 bases, and 17 bases separated the two germline ends. The CDR3 loop spans 13 amino acids. In germline, CDR1 is GTSNPN, CDR2 SVGIG (reference sequence). This CDR3 reads CAWALQSTYEAFF. Here the CDR3 DNA reads TGTGCCTGGGCTCTACAGAGTACCTATGAAGCTTTCTTT.

This clone was detected only a few times. The CDR3 loop is CASSEVSLAGGDNEQFF. The CDR3 DNA reads as TGTGCCAGCAGTGAAGTCAGCCTAGCGGGAGGGGACAATGAGCAGTTCTTC. The V and J genes are TRBV2 and TRBJ2-1; the match to TRBD2 covers 12 bases. The V and J ends lost 1 base and 5 bases, in that order; junction bases with no gene match: 6. In germline, CDR1 is SNHLY, CDR2 FYNNEI. The CDR3 is 17 residues long.

This clone has more than one count but fewer than ten. The rearrangement joins TRBV5-6 to TRBJ2-1; 11 nucleotides agree with TRBD2. Looked up from germline, CDR1 is SGHDT and CDR2 is YYEEEE. This CDR3 is 15 amino acids long. With 0 bases clipped from V and 4 bases from J, the junction kept 0 bases outside the gene matches. This chain's CDR3 is CASSLGLAGYNEQFF. The CDR3 DNA reads as TGTGCCAGCAGCTTGGGACTAGCGGGATACAATGAGCAGTTCTTC. The complete variable domain, with remaining parts taken from reference TRBV5-6 and TRBJ2-1, reads DAGVTQSPTHLIKTRGQQVTLRCSPKSGHDTVSWYQQALGQGPQFIFQYYEEEERQRGNFPDRFSGHQFPNYSSELNVNALLLGDSALYLCASSLGLAGYNEQFFGPGTRLTVL.

This chain uses TRBV6-9 with TRBJ1-5; D unresolved. The ends were cut back, 1 base at V and 4 bases at J, with 11 bases in the middle. The germline V gene has CDR1 MNHGY and CDR2 SVAAGI. The CDR3 is 15 amino acids. The CDR3 region is CASSYCSGENQPQHF. In DNA, the CDR3 is TGTGCCAGCAGTTATTGTTCGGGAGAGAATCAGCCCCAGCATTTT.